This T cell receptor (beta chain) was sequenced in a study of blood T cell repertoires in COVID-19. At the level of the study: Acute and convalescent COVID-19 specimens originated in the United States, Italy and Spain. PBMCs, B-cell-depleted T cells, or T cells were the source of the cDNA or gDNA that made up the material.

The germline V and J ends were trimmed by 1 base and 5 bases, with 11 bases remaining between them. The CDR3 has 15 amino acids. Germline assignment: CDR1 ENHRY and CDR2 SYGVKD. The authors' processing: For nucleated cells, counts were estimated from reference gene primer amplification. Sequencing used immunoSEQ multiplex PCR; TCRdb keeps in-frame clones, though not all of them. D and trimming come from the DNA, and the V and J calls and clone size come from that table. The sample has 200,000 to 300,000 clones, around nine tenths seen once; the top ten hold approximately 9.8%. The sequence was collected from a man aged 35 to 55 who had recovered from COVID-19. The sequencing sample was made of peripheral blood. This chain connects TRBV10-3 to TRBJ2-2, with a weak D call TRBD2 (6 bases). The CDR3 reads CAISELGLLTGELFF. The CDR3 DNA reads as TGTGCCATCAGTGAGTTGGGACTTCTTACCGGGGAGCTGTTTTTT.